This is a list of T cell receptor beta chains from one sample in a study of vaccination and CD4 T cells after COVID-19. Their cognate antigens are unknown. Each CDR3 protein gets one entry after TCRdb re-called the PCR reads with MiXCR. The sample yields 15,000 to 20,000 distinct CDR3 sequences, less than 50% seen once. Sequencing input: CD4+ T cells from blood, cultured in vitro. These receptors all come from a human donor who had recovered from COVID-19. Each CDR3 is given with its conserved first and last residue. D genes are given only for firm matches. Clone size appears in some rows only: once, few, many, or a class for an expanded clone.

CDR3nt	CDR3aa	d_gene	abundance	v_gene	j_gene
TGTGCCAGCACCCAGACAGGGGGCCCTACGACTAACTATGGCTACACCTTC	CASTQTGGPTTNYGYTF	TRBD1	few	TRBV6-1	TRBJ1-2
TGCAGTGCTGGTACCTACGAGCAGTACTTC	CSAGTYEQYF	.	.	TRBV20-1	TRBJ2-7
TGTGCCATCAGTGTAAGGGCCGACAGCCCTAGCTATGGCTACACCTTC	CAISVRADSPSYGYTF	.	few	TRBV10-3	TRBJ1-2
TGTGCCACCAGGGAATCTGACAGGGATACCGGGGAGCTGTTTTTT	CATRESDRDTGELFF	TRBD1	.	TRBV15	TRBJ2-2
TGTGCCAGCAGTCCGACAGGGGGGATGTTTAGGACTAGACCCTACGAGCAGTACTTC	CASSPTGGMFRTRPYEQYF	TRBD1	.	TRBV28	TRBJ2-7
TGTGCCAGCAGCCCCAGGGACAGGGACTCTCCAAGCTACACCTTC	CASSPRDRDSPSYTF	TRBD1	.	TRBV6-2/TRBV6-3	TRBJ1-2
TGCAGTGCTCCCAATACATGGGGACAGGGGGCGGGGGAGACCCAGTACTTC	CSAPNTWGQGAGETQYF	TRBD1	.	TRBV20-1	TRBJ2-5
TGTGCCAGCAGTGAAGCGCCTAGCGGGGTCCAAGAGACCCAGTACTTC	CASSEAPSGVQETQYF	TRBD2	.	TRBV6-1	TRBJ2-5
TGTGCCAGCAGTTTATCGGACTCGTATATTGGAGATACGCAGTATTTT	CASSLSDSYIGDTQYF	.	few	TRBV27	TRBJ2-3
TGTGCCAGTAGCAAACCCTCAGGGGGCGGAAAGGAGACCCAGTACTTC	CASSKPSGGGKETQYF	TRBD1	medium-sized	TRBV19	TRBJ2-5